This record covers a single T cell receptor beta chain. No antigen is known for it. Clones were sequenced by immunoSEQ multiplex PCR, and TCRdb holds only the in-frame ones, with some missing. The profile shows under 50,000 clones, 85% to 90% of them singletons. The CDR3 covers 15 residues. The germline V gene encodes CDR1 SGHAT and CDR2 FQNNGV. V was trimmed by 5 bases and J by 3 bases, leaving 13 bases between them. The data stem from a study of CD4 T cells in relation to SARS-CoV-2 and coronaviruses. For the study at large: Shared crossreactive spike epitopes were mapped to their HLA restriction.

Study-wide findings and caveats: Crossreactive clones expanded significantly less to SARS-CoV-2 than monoreactive clones. Crossreactivity was assessed only for spike protein, not other viral proteins.

This chain links TRBV11-2 with TRBJ1-4; no definite D call. Sequencing used memory CD4+ T cells from PBMCs. The TCR was taken from an adult with COVID-19. CDR3 DNA: TGTGCCAGCAGCGCGAAGGGAGAAGCTAATGAAAAACTGTTTTTT. This sequence encodes CASSAKGEANEKLFF.